A single sample gave rise to the 24 T cell receptor beta chains below, sequenced in a study of regulatory T cells in long-lasting Graves disease. Construction of the TCR beta libraries employed iRepertoire HTBI primers in conjunction with Arm-PCR of CDR3 regions. TCRdb re-analysed the multiplex PCR reads in MiXCR, keeping a single row per CDR3 protein. The sample lists approximately 350,000 distinct CDR3 sequences, 12% occurring once. The time point: newly diagnosed GD, antithyroid drugs for less than 3 months. Generation of the TCR library employed RNA extracted from PBMCs. In addition, the sample was reused for a study of T cells in Graves' hyperthyroidism and ophthalmopathy.

The sample in question was peripheral blood mononuclear cells (PBMCs), obtained at new diagnosis, from a patient treated with antithyroid drugs. Receptors were obtained from a young woman with Graves disease.

The table lists this clonotype with a few counts. CDR3 residues: CASSLWGTTGELFF. Written as DNA, the CDR3 is TGTGCCAGCAGCTTGTGGGGGACCACCGGGGAGCTGTTTTTT. The rearrangement uses TRBV5-5 and TRBJ2-2, with D perhaps given as TRBD1 or TRBD2 (5 bases each). V dropped 1 base and J dropped 4 bases, with 8 bases sitting between them. This CDR3 is 14 amino acids long. Germline V gene lookup returns CDR1 SGHKS and CDR2 YYEKEE (reference sequence).

This clonotype was counted at least ten times. This rearrangement joins TRBV12-3 or TRBV12-4 to TRBJ2-7, with 7 positions matching TRBD1. The CDR3 totals 15 residues. V shed 5 bases and J 0 bases; nucleotides not matched to a gene: 7. This chain's CDR3 is CASSLGQDRSYEQYF. CDR3 sequence (DNA): TGTGCCAGCAGTCTAGGACAGGACCGCTCCTACGAGCAGTACTTC.

This clonotype was detected many times. The chain combines TRBV20-1 with TRBJ1-2; 9 bases are a match to TRBD1. Germline loops: CDR1 DFQATT, CDR2 SNEGSKA (reference sequence). The CDR3 has 15 amino acids. The V segment lost 7 bases and the J segment 0 bases; nucleotides outside the gene matches: 9. The DNA for the CDR3 is TGCAGTGTTACGACAGGGGGTTCATCTAACTATGGCTACACCTTC. Amino acids: CSVTTGGSSNYGYTF.

The table lists this clonotype with many counts. The J gene is TRBJ2-5, the V gene TRBV20-1; 15 bases match TRBD2. The CDR3 contains 22 residues. In germline, CDR1 is DFQATT, CDR2 SNEGSKA (reference sequence). J gave up 5 bases and V 5 bases, and 27 bases lay outside the gene matches. The DNA of the CDR3 is TGCAGTGCTCGCGGCCTCCTGGGGGGTAACATTGTGGGGACTAGCGGGAGGGAGACCCAGTACTTC. As protein: CSARGLLGGNIVGTSGRETQYF.

This clonotype was seen many times. This sequence joins TRBV7-3 and TRBJ2-1, with D hard to call. Between the trimmed V and J ends, which lost 5 bases and 7 bases, there was a span of 12 bases. There are 13 residues in the CDR3. Germline values: CDR1 SGHTA, CDR2 FQGTGA. The CDR3 here is CASSLLYRNEQFF. For the CDR3, the DNA is TGTGCCAGCAGCCTCCTCTACAGAAATGAGCAGTTCTTC.

This clonotype was picked up many times. CDR3 region: CASGQGNTGELFF. The DNA of the CDR3 is TGTGCCAGCGGACAGGGAAATACCGGGGAGCTGTTTTTT. The genes are TRBV7-3 and TRBJ2-2, with 8 bases aligning to TRBD1. The junction had 4 bases not matched to a gene; V was cut back by 8 bases and J by 5 bases. The length of the CDR3 is 13 residues. Germline CDR1 SGHTA, CDR2 FQGTGA.

This clonotype was found many times. This chain joins TRBV7-9 and TRBJ2-7; 14 bases match TRBD2. This CDR3 has 19 amino acids. J lost 3 bases, V lost 5 bases, and 15 bases had no gene match. CDR1 is SEHNR, CDR2 FQNEAQ, per germline (reference sequence). CDR3 coding DNA: TGTGCCAGCAGCGGCTATTCAGGGACTAGCGGGAGAGCGGGCTACGAGCAGTACTTC. Translated, it gives CASSGYSGTSGRAGYEQYF.

This sequence joins TRBV12-3 or TRBV12-4 and TRBJ1-1; D is possibly TRBD1 (6 bases). The CDR3 sequence is 13 residues long. V was trimmed by 10 bases and J by 4 bases, leaving 16 bases between them. This CDR3 reads CATDAGGGTEAFF. CDR3 bases: TGTGCCACAGACGCTGGGGGCGGCACTGAAGCTTTCTTT.

This clonotype came up a few times. The chain is built from TRBV4-3 and TRBJ2-3; TRBD2 agrees at 8 bases. This CDR3 has 16 amino acids. With V trimmed by 0 bases and J by 7 bases, 9 bases remained unmatched. CDR1 and CDR2 from the germline V gene are LGHNA and YSLEER. The CDR3 protein is CASSQEGPGGLNTQYF. DNA for the CDR3: TGCGCCAGCAGCCAAGAGGGCCCGGGGGGGTTGAATACGCAGTATTTT.

This clonotype was observed many times. V is TRBV18 and J is TRBJ1-1; D is uncertain. CDR1 KGHSH and CDR2 LQKENI come from the germline V gene. V lost 2 bases, J lost 3 bases, and 7 bases lay in between. This CDR3 contains 13 residues. CDR3 loop: CASSPERYTEAFF. As DNA, the CDR3 is TGTGCCAGCTCACCAGAAAGATACACTGAAGCTTTCTTT.

The chain is built from TRBV10-2 and TRBJ1-1; D remains ambiguous. Trimming took off 1 base at V and 0 bases at J, with 6 bases between the two ends. The CDR3 totals 14 residues. CDR1 WSHSY and CDR2 SAAADI come from the germline V gene. This CDR3 is CASSEWYMNTEAFF. DNA for the CDR3: TGCGCCAGCAGTGAGTGGTACATGAACACTGAAGCTTTCTTT.

This clonotype was seen a few times. The J gene is TRBJ2-7, the V gene TRBV11-2; 13 bases fit TRBD2. CDR1 and CDR2 from the germline V gene are SGHAT and FQNNGV. The CDR3 sequence is 15 residues long. The V gene end was trimmed by 5 bases and the J gene end by 2 bases; junction bases not matched to a gene: 3. CDR3 region: CASSAGTSGTYEQYF. The CDR3 region has the DNA TGTGCCAGCAGCGCAGGGACTAGCGGGACCTACGAGCAGTACTTC.

This chain connects TRBV6-2 or TRBV6-3 to TRBJ2-7; 8 nucleotides line up with TRBD1. Germline CDR1 MNHEY, CDR2 SVGEGT. The V gene end was trimmed by 8 bases and the J gene end by 5 bases; junction bases not matched to a gene: 8. This CDR3 is 13 amino acids long. CDR3 DNA: TGTGCCAGCGTGTCAGGGGGCTACGACGAGCAGTACTTC. Encoded protein: CASVSGGYDEQYF.

In its sample, this clonotype was seen a few times. J is TRBJ2-1 and V is TRBV6-1, with D maybe TRBD2 (6 bases). This CDR3 has 15 amino acids. The germline CDR1 and CDR2 sequences are MNHNS and SASEGT. V was clipped by 7 bases and J by 1 base, with 14 bases between them. CDR3 in amino acids: CASTGLAKSYNEQFF. Here the CDR3 DNA reads TGTGCCAGCACCGGGCTAGCGAAGTCCTACAATGAGCAGTTCTTC.

This clonotype occurred a few times. This rearrangement joins TRBV19 to TRBJ1-2; the D gene is possibly TRBD1 (6 bases). Germline CDR1 is LNHDA and CDR2 is SQIVND (reference sequence). V dropped 9 bases and J dropped 8 bases, with 22 bases sitting between them. CDR3 size: 14 residues. The CDR3 coding sequence is TGTGCCAGCCTTAAATTTGGGACAATTCGAGGCTACACCTTC. Its protein is CASLKFGTIRGYTF.

This clonotype was picked up many times. This chain links TRBV7-2 with TRBJ2-1; D is undetermined. V lost 1 base and J 6 bases, leaving 7 bases between the germline ends. This CDR3 contains 13 residues. CDR1 is SGHTA, CDR2 FQGNSA, per germline. The DNA of the CDR3 is TGTGCCAGCAGCTTAGGACCGCGCAATGAGCAGTTCTTC. This sequence encodes CASSLGPRNEQFF.

This clonotype appeared many times. The chain employs TRBV28 and TRBJ2-1; D is perhaps TRBD2 (5 bases). Germline-derived CDR1 and CDR2 are MDHEN and SYDVKM. Between the trimmed V and J ends, which lost 3 bases and 5 bases, there was a span of 8 bases. The CDR3 has 13 amino acids. CDR3 in DNA: TGTGCCAGCAGTTTCGGACTTAACAATGAGCAGTTCTTC. As protein: CASSFGLNNEQFF.

This clonotype was observed a handful of times. The V and J genes are TRBV9 and TRBJ2-1; 16 bases are a match to TRBD2. The germline CDR1 and CDR2 sequences are SGDLS and YYNGEE. The CDR3 covers 16 residues. Trimming removed 4 bases from V and 8 bases from J; junction bases left unmatched: 6. The CDR3 loop reads CASSPGTSGGAYEQFF. The CDR3 DNA reads TGTGCCAGCAGCCCCGGGACTAGCGGGGGGGCTTATGAGCAGTTCTTC.

This clonotype was counted a few times. This rearrangement joins TRBV19 to TRBJ2-3, with TRBD2 matching 10 bases. Germline loops: CDR1 LNHDA, CDR2 SQIVND (reference sequence). With 4 bases clipped from V and 0 bases from J, the junction kept 4 bases outside the gene matches. The CDR3 extends over 16 amino acids. CDR3 in DNA: TGTGCCAGTAGTACGGGACTAGCGTCTAGCACAGATACGCAGTATTTT. Residues: CASSTGLASSTDTQYF. Full variable domain (rest looked up from reference TRBV19 and TRBJ2-3): DGGITQSPKYLFRKEGQNVTLSCEQNLNHDAMYWYRQDPGQGLRLIYYSQIVNDFQKGDIAEGYSVSREKKESFPLTVTSAQKNPTAFYLCASSTGLASSTDTQYFGPGTRLTVL.

In DNA form, the CDR3 reads TGCGCCAGCAGCCAAGATTCACAGGGTTACACCGGGGAGCTGTTTTTT. Translated: CASSQDSQGYTGELFF. V and J are TRBV4-3 and TRBJ2-2; a weak D match, TRBD1 (6 bases). The CDR3 has 16 residues. CDR1 is LGHNA and CDR2 is YSLEER in the germline V gene. Trimming pared 0 bases from V and 3 bases from J, leaving 11 bases between.

This clonotype appeared many times. The chain carries TRBV27 and TRBJ2-7; tentatively, D is TRBD2 (5 bases). Germline lookup yields CDR1 MNHEY and CDR2 SMNVEV (reference sequence). The CDR3 extends over 14 amino acids. V lost 2 bases, J lost 4 bases, and 12 bases lay in between. The CDR3 DNA reads as TGTGCCAGCAGTTTAAAGCCGGGGTCGTACGAGCAGTACTTC. It is translated as CASSLKPGSYEQYF.

Many counts were recorded for this clonotype. For the CDR3, the DNA is TGTGCCAGCAGCTCAGCCGGGACAGGGTTCGACGAGCAGTACTTC. This codes for CASSSAGTGFDEQYF. The chain couples TRBV7-9 to TRBJ2-7, with TRBD1 identical over 9 bases. CDR1 is SEHNR, CDR2 FQNEAQ, per germline (reference sequence). V lost 4 bases and J lost 5; bases outside the gene matches: 9. The CDR3 runs to 15 residues.

The V and J genes are TRBV5-6 and TRBJ2-7; 12 nucleotides agree with TRBD1. The V and J ends lost 3 bases and 6 bases, in that order; junction bases with no gene match: 4. This CDR3 is built from 14 residues. CDR1 is SGHDT, CDR2 YYEEEE, per germline. CDR3 amino acids: CASSWDRGLTEQYF. DNA for the CDR3: TGTGCCAGCAGCTGGGACAGGGGGCTTACCGAGCAGTACTTC.

This clonotype appeared many times. The chain links TRBV20-1 to TRBJ2-3, with TRBD2 matching over 8 bases. The CDR3 runs 15 residues. V lost 6 bases to trimming and J lost 4 bases; unmatched junction nucleotides: 12. Germline values: CDR1 DFQATT, CDR2 SNEGSKA (reference sequence). CDR3 residues: CSAPNRLATSDTQYF. CDR3 nucleotide sequence: TGCAGTGCACCCAACAGACTAGCGACGTCAGATACGCAGTATTTT.